The TCR beta chain under discussion was sequenced for a study of T-cell memory formation after mild COVID-19. General study findings and limits: The second-wave clones peaking on day 37 were not confirmed as SARS-CoV-2-specific. Memory sampled before infection contained some responding clones, suggesting cross-reactive memory joined. CD4/CD8 balance characterized clones contracting day 15 to 85, and CD4+ skew characterized later expanders. Clones which contracted sat mainly in CM and EM if CD4+, and in EMRA if CD8+.

This CDR3 region has 14 residues. V lost 5 bases, J lost 4 bases, and 6 bases stayed unmatched. The germline V gene has CDR1 MNHEY and CDR2 SVGAGI. This clonotype was counted between two and nine times. Its antigen is as yet unknown. TCRdb called the 5' RACE reads again in MiXCR, with one record for every CDR3 protein. The data contain around 49,000 distinct CDR3 sequences, 25% to 30% of them singletons. The source material was PBMCs or a T cell subset sorted from them (not recorded which). The source of this sequence is a man between 18 and 35 years old who had mild COVID-19 (a few samples of this study predate the infection). Cell type and time point are not known. The V and J genes are TRBV6-5 and TRBJ1-2; 8 nucleotides agree with TRBD1. This CDR3 is CASSQQGVSYGYTF. CDR3 nucleotides: TGTGCCAGCAGTCAACAGGGGGTTAGCTATGGCTACACCTTC.